The 15 T cell receptor beta chains reported below all come from one sample, sequenced in a study of cytomegalovirus exposure and HLA in healthy donors. Researchers ran the PCR with 60 Vbeta and 13 Jbeta primers. Only in-frame clones appear in the TCRdb table, and some are missing; sequencing was by immunoSEQ multiplex PCR. The data contain about 89,000 clones, 75% to 90% of them singletons. Material for sequencing was PBMCs. Source of these receptors: a man in his forties or fifties in good health and CMV-seropositive.

This clone has a handful of counts. This chain joins TRBV10-3 and TRBJ2-7; D might be TRBD2 (6 bases). This CDR3 has 14 amino acids. From germline, CDR1 is ENHRY and CDR2 SYGVKD. V was pared by 4 bases and J by 2 bases, with 12 bases between. The CDR3 loop reads CAISGGVATYEQYF. The CDR3 bases are TGTGCCATCAGTGGGGGGGTAGCGACCTACGAGCAGTACTTC.

The chain employs TRBV20-1 and TRBJ2-7, with D possibly matching TRBD2 (5 bases). Per germline, CDR1 DFQATT and CDR2 SNEGSKA (reference sequence). This CDR3 has 11 amino acids. V lost 6 bases, J lost 2 bases, and 8 bases lay in between. CDR3 residues: CSARLTYEQYF. CDR3 sequence (DNA): TGCAGTGCAAGACTAACCTACGAGCAGTACTTC.

The chain links TRBV28 to TRBJ2-7, with D possibly matching TRBD2 (6 bases). The germline V gene has CDR1 MDHEN and CDR2 SYDVKM. This CDR3 is built from 14 residues. V lost 3 bases, J lost 2 bases, and 11 bases lay in between. The CDR3 nucleotides read TGTGCCAGCAGTTTCGGGGGAATACCCTACGAGCAGTACTTC. Protein: CASSFGGIPYEQYF.

This sequence joins TRBV7-8 and TRBJ2-7, with 8 bases identical to TRBD1. CDR3 length: 13 amino acids. CDR1 and CDR2 (germline): SGHVS, FQNEAQ. Germline trimming cut 5 bases from V and 3 bases from J; bases unmatched to any gene: 3. The CDR3 nucleotides are TGTGCCAGCAGCATGGACAGGGACTACGAGCAGTACTTC. Its translation is CASSMDRDYEQYF.

In its sample, this clone was seen once. The CDR3 coding sequence is TGCGCCAGCAGCTTTGGTATCACAGGGGGCGCAGATACGCAGTATTTT. It is translated as CASSFGITGGADTQYF. This chain joins TRBV5-1 and TRBJ2-3; 9 nucleotides agree with TRBD1. Losses at the gene ends were 2 bases for V and 4 bases for J; bases not matched to a gene: 8. The CDR3 has 16 amino acids. Germline CDR1 is SGHRS and CDR2 is YFSETQ. The full variable domain, its missing parts supplied by reference TRBV5-1 and TRBJ2-3, is KAGVTQTPRYLIKTRGQQVTLSCSPISGHRSVSWYQQTPGQGLQFLFEYFSETQRNKGNFPGRFSGRQFSNSRSEMNVSTLELGDSALYLCASSFGITGGADTQYFGPGTRLTVL.

The chain's CDR3 is CASGLAGTVSYEQYF. CDR3 coding DNA: TGTGCTAGTGGTTTGGCCGGGACAGTATCCTACGAGCAGTACTTC. The chain recombines TRBV12-5 with TRBJ2-7, with 7 bases lining up with TRBD1. With V trimmed by 1 base and J by 1 base, 4 bases remained unmatched. The CDR3 runs 15 residues. The germline CDR1 and CDR2 sequences are LGHNT and FRNRAP.

CDR3 sequence (DNA): TGTGCCAGCAGCTTGGTGGACAGTTCGGTTTCGCAGTACTTC. Translating gives CASSLVDSSVSQYF. The chain has TRBV5-5 and TRBJ2-7; TRBD1 is a possible D gene (6 bases). V was trimmed by 0 bases and J by 9 bases, leaving 16 bases between them. CDR1 and CDR2 (germline): SGHKS, YYEKEE (reference sequence). This CDR3 has 14 amino acids. The full variable domain, with the rest looked up from reference TRBV5-5 and TRBJ2-7, is DAGVTQSPTHLIKTRGQQVTLRCSPISGHKSVSWYQQVLGQGPQFIFQYYEKEERGRGNFPDRFSARQFPNYSSELNVNALLLGDSALYLCASSLVDSSVSQYFGPGTRLTVT.

In its sample, this clone was seen a few times. In the same sample, other DNA sequences code for this CDR3. The chain couples TRBV6-5 to TRBJ1-1, with D unclear. Per germline, CDR1 MNHEY and CDR2 SVGAGI. V was shortened by 2 bases and J by 0 bases, with 10 bases between the two germline ends. The CDR3 extends over 15 amino acids. DNA for the CDR3: TGTGCCAGCAGTTACCGGGTCGGGGTGAACACTGAAGCTTTCTTT. The encoded protein is CASSYRVGVNTEAFF.

The J gene is TRBJ2-7, the V gene TRBV2; 12 nucleotides align to TRBD2. This CDR3 has 13 amino acids. The germline V gene has CDR1 SNHLY and CDR2 FYNNEI. Trimming took 5 bases from V and 6 from J; bases not matched to a gene: 2. CDR3 sequence reads: CASSMTSGSEQYF. The CDR3 DNA is TGTGCCAGCAGTATGACTAGCGGGAGCGAGCAGTACTTC.

The chain couples TRBV11-2 to TRBJ1-1, with TRBD1 as a possible D gene (5 bases). The CDR3 extends over 12 amino acids. Germline-derived CDR1 and CDR2 are SGHAT and FQNNGV. Trimming stripped 6 bases from V and 7 bases from J, with 12 bases between. The CDR3 nucleotides read TGTGCCAGCAGTCGAGACAGAGATGAAGCTTTCTTT. It yields the protein CASSRDRDEAFF. Full variable domain (missing parts from reference TRBV11-2 and TRBJ1-1): EAGVAQSPRYKIIEKRQSVAFWCNPISGHATLYWYQQILGQGPKLLIQFQNNGVVDDSQLPKDRFSAERLKGVDSTLKIQPAKLEDSAVYLCASSRDRDEAFFGQGTRLTVV.

The rearrangement uses TRBV9 and TRBJ1-2; D is undetermined. Germline CDR1 SGDLS, CDR2 YYNGEE. The CDR3 has 12 amino acids. V was cut by 4 bases and J by 4 bases, with 8 bases left in between. CDR3 protein: CASSLESYGYTF. The CDR3 coding sequence is TGTGCCAGCAGCTTGGAGTCCTATGGCTACACCTTC.

V usage is TRBV10-3 and J usage is TRBJ2-7, with a tentative D call TRBD1 (5 bases). The CDR3 sequence is 14 residues long. The V and J ends lost 4 bases and 0 bases respectively, with 10 bases between them. Germline V gene data show CDR1 as ENHRY and CDR2 as SYGVKD. The DNA for the CDR3 is TGTGCCATCAGTGTCGACAGTCTCTCCTACGAGCAGTACTTC. As protein: CAISVDSLSYEQYF.

This clone has just a few counts. The J gene is TRBJ2-7, the V gene TRBV18; D is unresolved. CDR1 is KGHSH, CDR2 LQKENI, per germline. This CDR3 has 12 residues. The V and J ends lost 1 base and 6 bases respectively, with 7 bases between them. The DNA of the CDR3 is TGTGCCAGCTCACCACTGCCAGGCGAGCAGTACTTC. Protein: CASSPLPGEQYF.

This clone was observed a few times. The chain employs TRBV2 and TRBJ2-5, with 9 bases aligning to TRBD2. The CDR3 spans 17 residues. Germline CDR1 SNHLY, CDR2 FYNNEI. The junction had 10 bases not matched to a gene; V was cut back by 3 bases and J by 2 bases. The DNA of the CDR3 is TGTGCCAGCAGTGATGTCGTCCTAGCGGGGACACAAGAGACCCAGTACTTC. Protein sequence: CASSDVVLAGTQETQYF.

The genes are TRBV6-1 and TRBJ1-5; weak D call: TRBD1 (5 bases). CDR1 MNHNS and CDR2 SASEGT come from the germline V gene. V lost 5 bases, J lost 2 bases, and 13 bases lay in between. The CDR3 spans 15 residues. CDR3 sequence reads: CASSLDGAGNQPQHF. For the CDR3, the DNA is TGTGCCAGCAGTTTGGATGGGGCGGGCAATCAGCCCCAGCATTTT.